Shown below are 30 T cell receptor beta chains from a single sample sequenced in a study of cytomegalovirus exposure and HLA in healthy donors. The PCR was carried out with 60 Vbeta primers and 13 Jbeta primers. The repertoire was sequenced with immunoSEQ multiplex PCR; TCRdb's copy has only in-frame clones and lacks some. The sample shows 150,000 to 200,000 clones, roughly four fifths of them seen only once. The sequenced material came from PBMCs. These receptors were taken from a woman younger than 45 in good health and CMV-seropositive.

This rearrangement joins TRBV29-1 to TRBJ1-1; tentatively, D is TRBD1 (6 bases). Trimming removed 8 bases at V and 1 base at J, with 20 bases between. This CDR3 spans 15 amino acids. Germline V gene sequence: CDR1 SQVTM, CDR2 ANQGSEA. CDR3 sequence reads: CSPLTEGHQNTEAFF. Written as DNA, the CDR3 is TGCAGCCCCCTCACTGAGGGACACCAGAACACTGAAGCTTTCTTT.

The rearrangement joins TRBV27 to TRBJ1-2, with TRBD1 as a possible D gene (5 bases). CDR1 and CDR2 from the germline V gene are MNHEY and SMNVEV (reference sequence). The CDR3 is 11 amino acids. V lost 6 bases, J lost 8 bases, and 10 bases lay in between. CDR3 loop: CASSTGGGYTF. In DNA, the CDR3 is TGTGCCAGCAGCACGGGGGGAGGCTACACCTTC.

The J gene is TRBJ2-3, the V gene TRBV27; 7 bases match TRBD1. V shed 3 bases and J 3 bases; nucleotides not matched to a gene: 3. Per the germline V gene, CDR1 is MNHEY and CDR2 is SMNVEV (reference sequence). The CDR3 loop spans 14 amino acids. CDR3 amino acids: CASSFDRETDTQYF. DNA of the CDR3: TGTGCCAGCAGTTTCGACAGGGAAACAGATACGCAGTATTTT.

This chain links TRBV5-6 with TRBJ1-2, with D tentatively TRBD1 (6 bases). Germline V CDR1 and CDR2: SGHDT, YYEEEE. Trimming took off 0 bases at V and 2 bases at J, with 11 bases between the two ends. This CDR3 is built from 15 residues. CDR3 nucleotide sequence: TGTGCCAGCAGCTTGGACCCCCAGGGGAACTATGGCTACACCTTC. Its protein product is CASSLDPQGNYGYTF.

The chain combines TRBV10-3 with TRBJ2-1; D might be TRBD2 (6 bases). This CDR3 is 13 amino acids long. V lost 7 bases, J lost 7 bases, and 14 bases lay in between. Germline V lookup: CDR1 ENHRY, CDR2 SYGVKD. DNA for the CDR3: TGTGCCATCATGGGGGGAGAGAGGAATGAGCAGTTCTTC. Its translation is CAIMGGERNEQFF.

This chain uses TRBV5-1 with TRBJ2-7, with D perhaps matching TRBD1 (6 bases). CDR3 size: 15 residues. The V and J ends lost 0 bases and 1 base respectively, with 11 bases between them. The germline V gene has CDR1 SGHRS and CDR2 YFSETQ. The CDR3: CASSLDRARSYEQYF. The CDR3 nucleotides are TGCGCCAGCAGCTTGGACAGGGCGAGGTCCTACGAGCAGTACTTC.

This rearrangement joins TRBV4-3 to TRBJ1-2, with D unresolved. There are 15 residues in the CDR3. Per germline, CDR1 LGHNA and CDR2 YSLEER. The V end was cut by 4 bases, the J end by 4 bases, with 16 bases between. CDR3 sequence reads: CASSPESGARYGYTF. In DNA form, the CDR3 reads TGCGCCAGCAGCCCCGAGTCGGGAGCCCGCTATGGCTACACCTTC.

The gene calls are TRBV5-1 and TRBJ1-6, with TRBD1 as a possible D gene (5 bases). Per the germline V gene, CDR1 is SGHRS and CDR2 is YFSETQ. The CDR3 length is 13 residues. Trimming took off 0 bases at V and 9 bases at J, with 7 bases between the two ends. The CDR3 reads CASSLEGSSPLHF. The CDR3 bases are TGCGCCAGCAGCTTGGAGGGGTCTTCACCCCTCCACTTT. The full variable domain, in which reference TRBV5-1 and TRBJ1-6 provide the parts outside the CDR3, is KAGVTQTPRYLIKTRGQQVTLSCSPISGHRSVSWYQQTPGQGLQFLFEYFSETQRNKGNFPGRFSGRQFSNSRSEMNVSTLELGDSALYLCASSLEGSSPLHFGNGTRLTVT.

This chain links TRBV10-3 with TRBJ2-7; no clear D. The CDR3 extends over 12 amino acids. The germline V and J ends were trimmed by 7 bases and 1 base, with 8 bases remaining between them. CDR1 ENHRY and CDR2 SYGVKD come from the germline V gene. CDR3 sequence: CAITTDSYEQYF. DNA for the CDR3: TGTGCCATCACCACAGATTCCTACGAGCAGTACTTC.

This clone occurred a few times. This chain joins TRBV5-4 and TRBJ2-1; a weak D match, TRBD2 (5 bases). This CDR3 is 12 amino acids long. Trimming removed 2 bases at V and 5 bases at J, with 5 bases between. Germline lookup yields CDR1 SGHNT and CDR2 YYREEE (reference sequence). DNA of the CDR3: TGTGCCAGCAGCTTCGGGAACAATGAGCAGTTCTTC. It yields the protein CASSFGNNEQFF.

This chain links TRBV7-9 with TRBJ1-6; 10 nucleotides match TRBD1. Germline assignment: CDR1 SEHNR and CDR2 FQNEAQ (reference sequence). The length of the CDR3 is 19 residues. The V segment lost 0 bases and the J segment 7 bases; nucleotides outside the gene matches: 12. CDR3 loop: CASSLALAGQGSRNSPLHF. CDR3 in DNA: TGTGCCAGCAGCTTAGCGCTAGCGGGACAGGGGAGCAGGAATTCACCCCTCCACTTT.

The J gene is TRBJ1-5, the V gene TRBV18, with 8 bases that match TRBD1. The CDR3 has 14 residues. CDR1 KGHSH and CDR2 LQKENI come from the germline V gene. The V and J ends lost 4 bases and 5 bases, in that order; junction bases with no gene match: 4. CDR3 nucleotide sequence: TGTGCCAGCTCACAACAGACAGGGGATCAGCCCCAGCATTTT. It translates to CASSQQTGDQPQHF.

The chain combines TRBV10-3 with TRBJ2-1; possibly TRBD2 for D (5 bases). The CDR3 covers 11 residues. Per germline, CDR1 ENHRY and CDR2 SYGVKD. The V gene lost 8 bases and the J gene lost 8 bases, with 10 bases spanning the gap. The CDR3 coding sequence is TGTGCCATCGCGGGTGATTATGAGCAGTTCTTC. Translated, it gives CAIAGDYEQFF.

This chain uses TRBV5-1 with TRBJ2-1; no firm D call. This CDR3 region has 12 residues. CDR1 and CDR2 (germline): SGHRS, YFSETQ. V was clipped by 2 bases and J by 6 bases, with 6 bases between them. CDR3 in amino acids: CASSLKLNEQFF. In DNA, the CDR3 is TGCGCCAGCAGCTTAAAGCTCAATGAGCAGTTCTTC.

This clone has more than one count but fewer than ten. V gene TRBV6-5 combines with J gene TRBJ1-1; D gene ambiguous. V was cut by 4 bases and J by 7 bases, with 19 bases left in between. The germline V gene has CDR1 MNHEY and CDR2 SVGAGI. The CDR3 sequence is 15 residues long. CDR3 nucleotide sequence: TGTGCCAGCAGTTTATCGATAGGACCGGGAGGTGAAGCTTTCTTT. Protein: CASSLSIGPGGEAFF.

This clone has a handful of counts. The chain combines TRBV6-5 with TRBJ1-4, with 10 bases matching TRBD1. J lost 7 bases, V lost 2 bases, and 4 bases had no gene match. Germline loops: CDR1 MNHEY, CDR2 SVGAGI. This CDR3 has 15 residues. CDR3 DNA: TGTGCCAGCAGTTACACGAGGACAGGGGGTGAAAAACTGTTTTTT. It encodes CASSYTRTGGEKLFF.

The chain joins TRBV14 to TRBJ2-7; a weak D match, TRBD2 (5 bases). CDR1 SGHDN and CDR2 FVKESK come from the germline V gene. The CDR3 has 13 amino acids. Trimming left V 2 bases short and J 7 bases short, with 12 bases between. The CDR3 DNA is TGTGCCAGCAGCCAACATCTAGCCGGGGAGCAGTACTTC. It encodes CASSQHLAGEQYF.

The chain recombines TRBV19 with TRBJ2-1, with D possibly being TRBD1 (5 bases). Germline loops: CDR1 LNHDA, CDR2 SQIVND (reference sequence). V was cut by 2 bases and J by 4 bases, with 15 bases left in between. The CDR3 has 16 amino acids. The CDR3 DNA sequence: TGTGCCAGTAGTATAAATGCAGGGAATAGTTACAATGAGCAGTTCTTC. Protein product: CASSINAGNSYNEQFF. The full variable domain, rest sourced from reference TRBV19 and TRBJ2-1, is DGGITQSPKYLFRKEGQNVTLSCEQNLNHDAMYWYRQDPGQGLRLIYYSQIVNDFQKGDIAEGYSVSREKKESFPLTVTSAQKNPTAFYLCASSINAGNSYNEQFFGPGTRLTVL.

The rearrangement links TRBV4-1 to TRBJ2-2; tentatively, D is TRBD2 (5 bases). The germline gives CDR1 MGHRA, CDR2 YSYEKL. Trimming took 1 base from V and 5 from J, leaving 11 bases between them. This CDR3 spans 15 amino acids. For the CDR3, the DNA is TGCGCCAGCAGCCAAGTATCTAGCAGAACCGGGGAGCTGTTTTTT. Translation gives CASSQVSSRTGELFF.

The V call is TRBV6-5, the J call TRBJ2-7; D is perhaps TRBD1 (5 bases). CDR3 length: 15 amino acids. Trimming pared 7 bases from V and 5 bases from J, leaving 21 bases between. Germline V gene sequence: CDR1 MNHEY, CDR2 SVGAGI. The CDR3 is CASTSMRLGANEQYF. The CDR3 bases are TGTGCCAGCACCTCCATGCGTTTAGGGGCCAACGAGCAGTACTTC.

CDR3 nucleotides: TGCAGCGTTGAGACAGGTGCCTACGAGCAGTACTTC. Its protein product is CSVETGAYEQYF. The rearrangement uses TRBV29-1 and TRBJ2-7, with TRBD1 as a possible D gene (6 bases). This CDR3 comprises 12 residues. Trimming left V 3 bases short and J 2 bases short, with 8 bases between. CDR1 and CDR2 (germline): SQVTM, ANQGSEA.

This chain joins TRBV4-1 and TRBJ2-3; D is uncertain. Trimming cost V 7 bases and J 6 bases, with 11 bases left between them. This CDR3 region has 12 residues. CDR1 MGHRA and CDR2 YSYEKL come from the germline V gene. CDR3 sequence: CASISSRDTQYF. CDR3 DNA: TGCGCCAGCATAAGTAGCCGGGATACGCAGTATTTT.

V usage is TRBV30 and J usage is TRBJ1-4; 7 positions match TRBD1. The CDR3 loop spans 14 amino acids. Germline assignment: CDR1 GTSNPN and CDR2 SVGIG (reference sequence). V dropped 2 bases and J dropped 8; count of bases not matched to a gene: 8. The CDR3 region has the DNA TGTGCCTGGAGTATTGAGGGGGCAGGCGAAAAACTGTTTTTT. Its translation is CAWSIEGAGEKLFF. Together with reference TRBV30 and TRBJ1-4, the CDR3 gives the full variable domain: SQTIHQWPATLVQPVGSPLSLECTVEGTSNPNLYWYRQAAGRGLQLLFYSVGIGQISSEVPQNLSASRPQDRQFILSSKKLLLSDSGFYLCAWSIEGAGEKLFFGSGTQLSVL.

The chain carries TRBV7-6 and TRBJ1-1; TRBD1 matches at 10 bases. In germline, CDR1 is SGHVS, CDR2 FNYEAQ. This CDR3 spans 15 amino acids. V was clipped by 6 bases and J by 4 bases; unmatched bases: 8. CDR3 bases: TGTGCCAGCAGTTCGACAGGGGGCGTCACCACTGAAGCTTTCTTT. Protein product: CASSSTGGVTTEAFF. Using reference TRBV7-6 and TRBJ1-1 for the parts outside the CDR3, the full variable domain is GAGVSQSPRYKVTKRGQDVALRCDPISGHVSLYWYRQALGQGPEFLTYFNYEAQQDKSGLPNDRFSAERPEGSISTLTIQRTEQRDSAMYRCASSSTGGVTTEAFFGQGTRLTVV.

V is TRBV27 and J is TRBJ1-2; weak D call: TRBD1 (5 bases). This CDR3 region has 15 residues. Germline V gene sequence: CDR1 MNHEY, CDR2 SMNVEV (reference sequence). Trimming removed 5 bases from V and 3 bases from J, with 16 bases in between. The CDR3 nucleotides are TGTGCCAGCAGTCGACACGGGGGGAGAGACTATGGCTACACCTTC. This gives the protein CASSRHGGRDYGYTF.

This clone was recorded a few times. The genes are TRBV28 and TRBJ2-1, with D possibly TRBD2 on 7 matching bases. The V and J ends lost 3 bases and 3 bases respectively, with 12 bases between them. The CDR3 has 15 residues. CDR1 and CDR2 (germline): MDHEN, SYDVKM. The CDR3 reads CASSLGGGGYNEQFF. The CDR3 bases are TGTGCCAGCAGTTTGGGAGGGGGGGGCTACAATGAGCAGTTCTTC.

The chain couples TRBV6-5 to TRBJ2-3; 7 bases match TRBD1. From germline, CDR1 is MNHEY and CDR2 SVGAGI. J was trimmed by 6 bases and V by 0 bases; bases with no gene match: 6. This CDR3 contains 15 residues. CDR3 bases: TGTGCCAGCAGTTACTCGGGCACAGGGGTGGATACGCAGTATTTT. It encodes CASSYSGTGVDTQYF.

For the CDR3, the DNA is TGTGCCAGCAGCTTAGAGGGCGGGACTTATGGCTACACCTTC. Residues: CASSLEGGTYGYTF. The chain couples TRBV7-9 to TRBJ1-2, with D possibly TRBD1 on 5 matching bases. CDR3 length equals 14 residues. Germline V CDR1 and CDR2: SEHNR, FQNEAQ (reference sequence). V was trimmed by 1 base and J by 5 bases, leaving 11 bases between them.

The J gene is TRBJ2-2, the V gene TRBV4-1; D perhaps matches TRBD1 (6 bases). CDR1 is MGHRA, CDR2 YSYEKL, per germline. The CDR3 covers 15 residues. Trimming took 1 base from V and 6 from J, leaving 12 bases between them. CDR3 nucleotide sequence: TGCGCCAGCAGCCAAGTACAGGGAAGGGCCGGGGAGCTGTTTTTT. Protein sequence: CASSQVQGRAGELFF.

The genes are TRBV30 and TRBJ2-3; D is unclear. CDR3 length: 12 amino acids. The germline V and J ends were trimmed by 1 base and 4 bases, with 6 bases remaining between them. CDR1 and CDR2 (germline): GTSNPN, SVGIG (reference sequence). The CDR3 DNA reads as TGTGCCTGGAGTGCTGGGCCAGATACGCAGTATTTT. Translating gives CAWSAGPDTQYF.